This TCR beta chain is drawn from a study of cytomegalovirus exposure and HLA in healthy donors. Study-level findings and limits: Researchers reported from a later analysis that most CMV-associated TCR beta chains appeared HLA-restricted. Per a later analysis, approximately 16,000 TCR beta sequences showed association with HLA alleles at 0.05 false discovery rate.

CDR1 and CDR2 (germline): SGHNT, YENEEA. The CDR3 loop spans 14 amino acids. Trimming removed 7 bases from V and 7 bases from J, with 17 bases in between. This cohort consisted of healthy bone marrow donors. PCR involved 60 Vbeta and 13 Jbeta primers. Libraries were prepared by immunoSEQ multiplex PCR; TCRdb keeps only in-frame clonotypes and omits some of them. The sample shows over 90,000 clones, around 67% of them seen only once. As to this clone: Its antigen is undetermined.

This clonotype was sampled from a woman between 45 and 65 years old in good health and CMV-seronegative. Source material: PBMCs. The V call is TRBV11-3, the J call TRBJ2-1; D may be TRBD1 (6 bases). In DNA form, the CDR3 reads TGTGCCAGCACCCACCCAGGGGATCAGAATGAGCAGTTCTTC. Translated, it gives CASTHPGDQNEQFF.